This T cell receptor beta chain is from a study of blood T cell repertoires in COVID-19. For the study at large: Sites in the United States, Italy and Spain provided acute and convalescent COVID-19 samples. Sources were T cells, B-cell-depleted T cells, or PBMCs; the material itself was cDNA or gDNA.

TCRdb keeps only in-frame clones here, not all; method: immunoSEQ multiplex PCR. The data contain around 270,000 clones, around 80% of them singletons. This CDR3 comprises 13 residues. The V end was cut by 1 base, the J end by 4 bases, with 7 bases between. Looked up from germline, CDR1 is SGHTA and CDR2 is FQGNSA. Comments on this clone: Different DNA sequences within this sample yield the same CDR3.

Material for sequencing was peripheral blood. This chain uses TRBV7-2 with TRBJ1-1; a weak D match, TRBD1 (5 bases). This receptor was identified in a man aged 55 to 70 with acute or convalescent COVID-19. CDR3 loop: CASSLGQGTEAFF. The DNA for the CDR3 is TGTGCCAGCAGCTTAGGCCAGGGCACTGAAGCTTTCTTT.